The clone carrying this T cell receptor beta chain was observed a handful of times. CDR3 length: 12 residues. The V and J ends lost 4 bases and 2 bases respectively, with 8 bases between them. In germline, CDR1 is GTSNPN, CDR2 SVGIG (reference sequence). Noted time point: pre-sensitization, week 0. The treatment: therapeutic diphenylcyclopropenone sensitization with weekly scalp DPC. Alopecia patients deemed DPC-suitable, aged 18 to 70, excluding pregnancy. TCRdb re-analysed the RACE reads in MiXCR, keeping a single row per CDR3 protein. The sample consists of around 200,000 distinct CDR3 sequences, approximately 29% of them appearing once. This specimen belongs to a study of human T cells and chemical hapten exposure. In the study overall: Per-sample variation in TCR yield stemmed mainly from small pooled library volume differences.

The TCR was taken from a woman under 40 with alopecia areata. Some clones in this sample may be carry-over from other donors' samples. This specimen was whole blood, taken in connection with sensitization to the hapten diphenylcyclopropenone (DPC). V is TRBV30 and J is TRBJ1-2; tentatively, D is TRBD1 (5 bases). CDR3 DNA: TGTGCCTGGACGCGGGACAACTATGGCTACACCTTC. It is translated as CAWTRDNYGYTF.